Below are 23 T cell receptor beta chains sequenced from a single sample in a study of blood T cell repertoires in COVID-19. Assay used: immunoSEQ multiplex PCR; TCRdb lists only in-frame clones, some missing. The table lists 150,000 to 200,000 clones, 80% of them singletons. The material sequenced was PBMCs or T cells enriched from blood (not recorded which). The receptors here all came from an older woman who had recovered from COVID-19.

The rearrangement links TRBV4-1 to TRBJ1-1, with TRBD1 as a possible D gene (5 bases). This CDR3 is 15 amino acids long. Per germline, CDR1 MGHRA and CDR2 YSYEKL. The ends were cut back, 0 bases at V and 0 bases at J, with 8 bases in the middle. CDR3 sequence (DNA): TGCGCCAGCAGCCAAGACTACAGGATGAACACTGAAGCTTTCTTT. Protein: CASSQDYRMNTEAFF.

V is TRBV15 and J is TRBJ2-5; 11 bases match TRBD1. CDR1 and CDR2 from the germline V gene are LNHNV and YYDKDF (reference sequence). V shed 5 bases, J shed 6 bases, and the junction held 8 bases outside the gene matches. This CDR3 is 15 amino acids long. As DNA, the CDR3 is TGTGCCACCAGCTGGGGGGGGACAGGGGGACAGACCCAGTACTTC. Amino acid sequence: CATSWGGTGGQTQYF.

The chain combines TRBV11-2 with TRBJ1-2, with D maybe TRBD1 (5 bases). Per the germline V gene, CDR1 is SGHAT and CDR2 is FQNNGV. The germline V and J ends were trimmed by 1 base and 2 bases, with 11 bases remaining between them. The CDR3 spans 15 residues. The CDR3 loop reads CASSLAPGANYGYTF. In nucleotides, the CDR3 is TGTGCCAGCAGCTTAGCCCCTGGGGCCAACTATGGCTACACCTTC.

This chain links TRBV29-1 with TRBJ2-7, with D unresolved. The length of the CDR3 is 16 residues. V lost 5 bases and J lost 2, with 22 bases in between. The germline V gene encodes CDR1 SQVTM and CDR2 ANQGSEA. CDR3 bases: TGCAGCGTTAAAAGTGTTCCTGGGCAGTCTACCTACGAGCAGTACTTC. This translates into CSVKSVPGQSTYEQYF.

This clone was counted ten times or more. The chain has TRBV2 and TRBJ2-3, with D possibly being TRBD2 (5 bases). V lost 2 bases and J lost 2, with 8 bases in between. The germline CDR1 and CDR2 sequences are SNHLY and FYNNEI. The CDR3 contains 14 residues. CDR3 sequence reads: CASSETTNTDTQYF. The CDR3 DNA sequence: TGTGCCAGCAGTGAAACGACTAACACAGATACGCAGTATTTT.

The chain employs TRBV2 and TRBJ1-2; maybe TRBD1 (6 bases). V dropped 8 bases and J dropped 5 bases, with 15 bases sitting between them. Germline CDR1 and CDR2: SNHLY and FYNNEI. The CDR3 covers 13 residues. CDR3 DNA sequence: TGTGCCAGCTCTCGAGAGACAGGTTATGGCTACACCTTC. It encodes CASSRETGYGYTF.

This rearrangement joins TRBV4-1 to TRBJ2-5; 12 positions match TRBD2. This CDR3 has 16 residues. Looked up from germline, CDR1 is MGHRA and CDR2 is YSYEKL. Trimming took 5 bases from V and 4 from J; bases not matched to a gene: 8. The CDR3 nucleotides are TGCGCCAGCAGCTTTCCCGGACTAGCGGGGCTAGAGACCCAGTACTTC. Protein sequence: CASSFPGLAGLETQYF.

The CDR3 DNA reads as TGTGCCAGCAGTCCAGGGACAGGCGTATATTCACCCCTCCACTTT. This gives the protein CASSPGTGVYSPLHF. The chain uses TRBV27 and TRBJ1-6; 8 bases map to TRBD1. J gave up 8 bases and V 5 bases, and 8 bases lay outside the gene matches. This CDR3 contains 15 residues. Germline CDR1 and CDR2: MNHEY and SMNVEV (reference sequence).

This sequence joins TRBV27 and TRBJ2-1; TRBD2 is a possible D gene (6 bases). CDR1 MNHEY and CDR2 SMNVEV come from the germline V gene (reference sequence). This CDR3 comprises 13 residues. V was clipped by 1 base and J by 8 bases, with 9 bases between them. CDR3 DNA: TGTGCCAGCAGTTTATTTCGCGGGGATGAGCAGTTCTTC. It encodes CASSLFRGDEQFF.

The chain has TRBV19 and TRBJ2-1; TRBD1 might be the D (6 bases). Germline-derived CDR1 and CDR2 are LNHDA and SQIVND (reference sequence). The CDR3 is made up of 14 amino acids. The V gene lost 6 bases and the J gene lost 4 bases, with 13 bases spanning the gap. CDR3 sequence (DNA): TGTGCCAGTAGGAGGATGGACAGTTACAATGAGCAGTTCTTC. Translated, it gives CASRRMDSYNEQFF. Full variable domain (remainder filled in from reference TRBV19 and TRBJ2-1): DGGITQSPKYLFRKEGQNVTLSCEQNLNHDAMYWYRQDPGQGLRLIYYSQIVNDFQKGDIAEGYSVSREKKESFPLTVTSAQKNPTAFYLCASRRMDSYNEQFFGPGTRLTVL.

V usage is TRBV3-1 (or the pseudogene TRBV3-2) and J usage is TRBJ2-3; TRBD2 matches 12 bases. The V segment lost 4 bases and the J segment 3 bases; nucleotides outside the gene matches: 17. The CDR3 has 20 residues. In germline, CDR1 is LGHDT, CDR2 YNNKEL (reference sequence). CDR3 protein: CASSPSLRQLAGGGTDTQYF. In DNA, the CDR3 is TGTGCCAGCAGCCCGAGCCTCCGACAACTAGCGGGGGGTGGGACAGATACGCAGTATTTT.

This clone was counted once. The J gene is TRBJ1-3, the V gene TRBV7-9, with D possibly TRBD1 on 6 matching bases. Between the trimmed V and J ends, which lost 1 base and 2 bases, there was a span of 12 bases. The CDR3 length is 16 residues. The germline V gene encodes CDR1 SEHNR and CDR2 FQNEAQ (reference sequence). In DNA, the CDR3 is TGTGCCAGCAGCTTAGACAGGGCAGGTCCTGGAAACACCATATATTTT. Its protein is CASSLDRAGPGNTIYF.

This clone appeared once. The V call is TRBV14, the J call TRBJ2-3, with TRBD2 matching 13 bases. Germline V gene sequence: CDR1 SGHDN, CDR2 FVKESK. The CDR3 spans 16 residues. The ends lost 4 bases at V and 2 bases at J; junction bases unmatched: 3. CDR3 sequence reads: CASSRGLAGFTDTQYF. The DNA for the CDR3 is TGTGCCAGCAGCCGGGGACTAGCGGGATTCACAGATACGCAGTATTTT.

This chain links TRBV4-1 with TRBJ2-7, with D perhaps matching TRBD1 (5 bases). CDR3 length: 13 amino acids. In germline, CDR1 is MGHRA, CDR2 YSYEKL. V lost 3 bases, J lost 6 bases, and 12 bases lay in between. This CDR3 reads CASSQTRQREQYF. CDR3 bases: TGCGCCAGCAGCCAGACCCGACAGCGCGAGCAGTACTTC.

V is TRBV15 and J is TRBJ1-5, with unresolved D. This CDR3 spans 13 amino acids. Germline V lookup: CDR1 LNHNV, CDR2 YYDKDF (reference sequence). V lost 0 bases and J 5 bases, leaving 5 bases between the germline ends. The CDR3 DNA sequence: TGTGCCACCAGCAGAGAGGAGCATCAGCCCCAGCATTTT. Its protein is CATSREEHQPQHF.

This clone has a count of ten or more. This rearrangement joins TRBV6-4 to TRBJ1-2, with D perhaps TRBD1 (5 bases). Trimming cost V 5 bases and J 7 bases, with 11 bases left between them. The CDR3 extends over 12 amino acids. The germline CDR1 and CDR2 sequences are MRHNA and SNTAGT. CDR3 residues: CASSSAGGGYTF. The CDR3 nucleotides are TGTGCCAGCAGTTCAGCCGGGGGTGGCTACACCTTC.

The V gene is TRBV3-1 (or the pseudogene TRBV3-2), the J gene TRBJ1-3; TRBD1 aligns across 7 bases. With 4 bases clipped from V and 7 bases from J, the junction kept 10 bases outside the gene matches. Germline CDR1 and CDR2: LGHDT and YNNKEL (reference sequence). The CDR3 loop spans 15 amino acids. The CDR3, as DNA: TGTGCCAGCAGCCTTATTACAGGGGCCTGGAACACCATATATTTT. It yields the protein CASSLITGAWNTIYF.

The CDR3, as DNA: TGTGCCAGCAGACCAAGGGCTAGCAAACGGAACACTGAAGCTTTCTTT. This sequence encodes CASRPRASKRNTEAFF. The V gene is TRBV3-1 (or the pseudogene TRBV3-2), the J gene TRBJ1-1; unclear D gene. The CDR3 is 16 residues long. The V end was cut by 6 bases, the J end by 1 base, with 18 bases between. Germline V gene data show CDR1 as LGHDT and CDR2 as YNNKEL (reference sequence).

The DNA of the CDR3 is TGCGCCAGCAGCTTGGCTGGTGACAGGGGGTATAGGGCTGAAGCTTTCTTT. Amino acid sequence: CASSLAGDRGYRAEAFF. V is TRBV5-1 and J is TRBJ1-1, with 9 nucleotides matching TRBD1. CDR1 and CDR2 from the germline V gene are SGHRS and YFSETQ. With 0 bases clipped from V and 6 bases from J, the junction kept 12 bases outside the gene matches. This CDR3 is built from 17 residues.

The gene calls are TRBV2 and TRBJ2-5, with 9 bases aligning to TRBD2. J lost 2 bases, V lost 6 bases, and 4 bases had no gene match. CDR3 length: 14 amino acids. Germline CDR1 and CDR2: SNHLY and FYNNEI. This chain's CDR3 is CASRLAGAQETQYF. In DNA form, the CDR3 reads TGTGCCAGCAGGTTAGCGGGGGCGCAAGAGACCCAGTACTTC.

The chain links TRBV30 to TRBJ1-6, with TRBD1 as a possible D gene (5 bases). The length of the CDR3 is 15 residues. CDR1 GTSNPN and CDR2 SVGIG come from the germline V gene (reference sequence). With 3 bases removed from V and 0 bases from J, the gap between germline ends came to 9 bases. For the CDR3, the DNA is TGTGCCTGGAGGCAGGGTTCCTCCTATAATTCACCCCTCCACTTT. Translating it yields CAWRQGSSYNSPLHF.

For the CDR3, the DNA is TGTGCCAGCAGGGAACAGAGAGAGACCCAGTACTTC. Its translation: CASREQRETQYF. The V call is TRBV21-1, the J call TRBJ2-5; TRBD1 was called by the table and not checked on the DNA. TRBV21-1 is designated a pseudogene. The CDR3 length is 12 residues.

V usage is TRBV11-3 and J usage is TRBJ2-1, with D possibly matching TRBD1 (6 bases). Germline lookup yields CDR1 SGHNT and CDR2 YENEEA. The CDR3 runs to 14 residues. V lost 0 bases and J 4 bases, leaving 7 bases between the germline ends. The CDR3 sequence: CASSLEGAYNEQFF. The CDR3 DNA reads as TGTGCCAGCAGCTTAGAGGGGGCTTACAATGAGCAGTTCTTC.